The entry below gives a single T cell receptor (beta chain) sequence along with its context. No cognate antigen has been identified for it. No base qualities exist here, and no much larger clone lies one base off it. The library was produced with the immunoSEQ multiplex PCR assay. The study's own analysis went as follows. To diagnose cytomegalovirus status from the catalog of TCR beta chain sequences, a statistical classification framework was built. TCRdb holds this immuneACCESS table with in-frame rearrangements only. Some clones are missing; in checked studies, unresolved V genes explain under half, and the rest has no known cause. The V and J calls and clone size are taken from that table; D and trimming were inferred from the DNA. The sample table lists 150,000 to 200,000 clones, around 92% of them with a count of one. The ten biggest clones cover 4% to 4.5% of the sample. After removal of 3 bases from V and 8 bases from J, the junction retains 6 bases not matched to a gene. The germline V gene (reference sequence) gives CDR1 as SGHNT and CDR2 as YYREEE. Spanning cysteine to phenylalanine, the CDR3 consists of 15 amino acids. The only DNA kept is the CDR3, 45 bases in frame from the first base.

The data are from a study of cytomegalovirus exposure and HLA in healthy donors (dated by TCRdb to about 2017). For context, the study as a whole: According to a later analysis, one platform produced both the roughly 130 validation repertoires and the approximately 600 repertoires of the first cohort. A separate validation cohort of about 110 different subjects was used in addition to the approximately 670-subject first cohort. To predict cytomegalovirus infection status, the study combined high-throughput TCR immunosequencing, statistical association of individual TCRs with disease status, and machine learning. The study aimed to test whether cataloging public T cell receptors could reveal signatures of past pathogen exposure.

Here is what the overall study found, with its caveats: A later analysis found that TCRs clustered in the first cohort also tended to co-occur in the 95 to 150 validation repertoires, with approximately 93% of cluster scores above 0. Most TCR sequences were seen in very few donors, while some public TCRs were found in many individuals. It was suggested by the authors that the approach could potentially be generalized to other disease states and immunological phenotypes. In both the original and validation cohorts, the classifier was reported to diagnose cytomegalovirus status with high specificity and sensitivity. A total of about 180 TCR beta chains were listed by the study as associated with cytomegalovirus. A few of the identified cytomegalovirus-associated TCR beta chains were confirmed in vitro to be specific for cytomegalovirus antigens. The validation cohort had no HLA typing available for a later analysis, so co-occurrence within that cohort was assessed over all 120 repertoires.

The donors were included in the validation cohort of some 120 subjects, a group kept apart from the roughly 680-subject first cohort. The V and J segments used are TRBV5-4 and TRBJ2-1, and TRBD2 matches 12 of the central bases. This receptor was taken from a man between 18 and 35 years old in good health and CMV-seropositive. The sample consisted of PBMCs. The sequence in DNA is TGTGCCAGCAGCTCGAGGACTAGCGGGACCTATGAGCAGTTCTTC. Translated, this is CASSSRTSGTYEQFF.